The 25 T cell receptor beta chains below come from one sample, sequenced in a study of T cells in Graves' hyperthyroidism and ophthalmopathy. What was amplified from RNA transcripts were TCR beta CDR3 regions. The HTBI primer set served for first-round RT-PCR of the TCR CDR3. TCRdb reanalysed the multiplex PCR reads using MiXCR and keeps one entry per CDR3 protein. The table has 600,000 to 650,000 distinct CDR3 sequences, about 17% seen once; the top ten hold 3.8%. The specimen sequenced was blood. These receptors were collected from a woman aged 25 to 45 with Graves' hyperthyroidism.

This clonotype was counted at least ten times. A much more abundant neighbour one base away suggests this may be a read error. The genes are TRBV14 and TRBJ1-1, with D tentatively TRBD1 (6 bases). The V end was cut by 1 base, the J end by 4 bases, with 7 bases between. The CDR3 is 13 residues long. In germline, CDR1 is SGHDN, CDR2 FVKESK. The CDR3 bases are TGTGCCAGCAGCCAAGCCAGGGGCACTGAAGCTTTCTTT. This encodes CASSQARGTEAFF.

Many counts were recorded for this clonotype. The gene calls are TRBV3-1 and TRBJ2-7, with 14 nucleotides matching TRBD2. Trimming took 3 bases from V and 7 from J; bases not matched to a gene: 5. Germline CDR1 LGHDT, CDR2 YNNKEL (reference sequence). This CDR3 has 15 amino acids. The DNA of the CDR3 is TGTGCCAGCAGCCACGGGACTAGCGGGAGAGGGGAGCAGTACTTC. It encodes CASSHGTSGRGEQYF.

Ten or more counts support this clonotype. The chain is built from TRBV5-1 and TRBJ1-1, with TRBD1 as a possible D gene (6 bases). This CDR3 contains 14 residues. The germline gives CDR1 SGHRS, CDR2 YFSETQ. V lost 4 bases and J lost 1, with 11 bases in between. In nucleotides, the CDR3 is TGCGCCAGCAGCCCCCTCAGGGGGAACACTGAAGCTTTCTTT. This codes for CASSPLRGNTEAFF. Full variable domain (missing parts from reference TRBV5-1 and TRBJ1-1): KAGVTQTPRYLIKTRGQQVTLSCSPISGHRSVSWYQQTPGQGLQFLFEYFSETQRNKGNFPGRFSGRQFSNSRSEMNVSTLELGDSALYLCASSPLRGNTEAFFGQGTRLTVV.

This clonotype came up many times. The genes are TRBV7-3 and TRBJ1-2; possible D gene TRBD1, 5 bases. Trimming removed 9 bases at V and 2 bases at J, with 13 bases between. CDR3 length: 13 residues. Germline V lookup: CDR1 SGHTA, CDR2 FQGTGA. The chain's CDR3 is CASARDGNYGYTF. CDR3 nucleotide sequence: TGTGCCAGTGCCCGGGACGGAAACTATGGCTACACCTTC.

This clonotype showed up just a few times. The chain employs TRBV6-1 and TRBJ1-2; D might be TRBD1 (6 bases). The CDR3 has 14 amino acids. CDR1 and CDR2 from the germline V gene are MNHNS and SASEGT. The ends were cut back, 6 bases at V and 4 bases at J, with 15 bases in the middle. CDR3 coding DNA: TGTGCCAGCAGCCGCTTGACGGGGGCCTATGGCTACACCTTC. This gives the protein CASSRLTGAYGYTF.

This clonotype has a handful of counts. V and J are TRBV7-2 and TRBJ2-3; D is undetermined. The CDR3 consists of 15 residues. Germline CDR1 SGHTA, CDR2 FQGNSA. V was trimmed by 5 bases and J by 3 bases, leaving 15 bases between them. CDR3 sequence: CASSLNVLGTDTQYF. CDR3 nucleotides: TGTGCCAGCAGCCTCAATGTTCTAGGGACAGATACGCAGTATTTT.

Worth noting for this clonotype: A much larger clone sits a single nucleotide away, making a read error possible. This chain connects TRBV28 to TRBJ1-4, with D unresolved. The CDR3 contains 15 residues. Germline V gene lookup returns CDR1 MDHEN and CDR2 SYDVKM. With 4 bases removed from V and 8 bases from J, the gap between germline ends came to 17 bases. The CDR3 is CASSSPRLPGEKLFF. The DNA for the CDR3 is TGTGCCAGCAGTTCTCCGAGACTCCCTGGGGAAAAACTGTTTTTT.

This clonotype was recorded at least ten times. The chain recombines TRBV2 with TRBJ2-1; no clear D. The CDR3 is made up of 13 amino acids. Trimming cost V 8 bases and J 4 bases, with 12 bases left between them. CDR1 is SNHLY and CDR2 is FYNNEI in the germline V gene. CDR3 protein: CASGRNSYNEQFF. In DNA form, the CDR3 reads TGTGCCAGCGGAAGGAATTCTTACAATGAGCAGTTCTTC.

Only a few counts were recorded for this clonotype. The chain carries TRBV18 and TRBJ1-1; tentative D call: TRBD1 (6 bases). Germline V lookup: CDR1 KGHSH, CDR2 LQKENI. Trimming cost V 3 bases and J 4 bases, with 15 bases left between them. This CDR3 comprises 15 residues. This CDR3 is CASSPLDSLGTEAFF. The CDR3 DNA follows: TGTGCCAGCTCACCCTTGGACAGCCTCGGCACTGAAGCTTTCTTT. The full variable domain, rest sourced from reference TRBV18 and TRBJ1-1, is NAGVMQNPRHLVRRRGQEARLRCSPMKGHSHVYWYRQLPEEGLKFMVYLQKENIIDESGMPKERFSAEFPKEGPSILRIQQVVRGDSAAYFCASSPLDSLGTEAFFGQGTRLTVV.

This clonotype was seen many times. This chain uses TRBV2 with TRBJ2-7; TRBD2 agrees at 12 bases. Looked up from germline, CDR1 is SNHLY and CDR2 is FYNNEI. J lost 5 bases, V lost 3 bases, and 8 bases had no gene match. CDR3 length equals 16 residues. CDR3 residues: CASSDPPSGRANEQYF. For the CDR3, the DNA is TGTGCCAGCAGTGACCCCCCTAGCGGGAGGGCCAACGAGCAGTACTTC.

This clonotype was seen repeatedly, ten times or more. CDR3 sequence (DNA): TGTGCCAGCAGCTTGGCGGGACTAGCGGGTTTTCAAGAGACCCAGTACTTC. It specifies CASSLAGLAGFQETQYF. The V call is TRBV7-9, the J call TRBJ2-5, with 12 bases aligning to TRBD2. This CDR3 has 17 residues. Germline CDR1 is SEHNR and CDR2 is FQNEAQ (reference sequence). V dropped 3 bases and J dropped 2; count of bases not matched to a gene: 7. Full variable domain (outside the CDR3, taken from reference TRBV7-9 and TRBJ2-5): DTGVSQNPRHKITKRGQNVTFRCDPISEHNRLYWYRQTLGQGPEFLTYFQNEAQLEKSRLLSDRFSAERPKGSFSTLEIQRTEQGDSAMYLCASSLAGLAGFQETQYFGPGTRLLVL.

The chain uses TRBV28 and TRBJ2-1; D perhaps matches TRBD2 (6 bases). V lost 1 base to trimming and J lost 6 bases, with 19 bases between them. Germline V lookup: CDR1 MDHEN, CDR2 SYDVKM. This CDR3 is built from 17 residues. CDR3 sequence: CASSLYTWRAKSNEQFF. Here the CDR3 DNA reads TGTGCCAGCAGTTTATATACTTGGAGGGCCAAATCCAATGAGCAGTTCTTC.

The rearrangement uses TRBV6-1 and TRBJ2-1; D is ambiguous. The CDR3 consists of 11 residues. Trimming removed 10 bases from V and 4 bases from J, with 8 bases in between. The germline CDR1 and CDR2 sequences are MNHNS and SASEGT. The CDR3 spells CATKQYNEQFF. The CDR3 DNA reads TGTGCCACTAAACAGTACAATGAGCAGTTCTTC.

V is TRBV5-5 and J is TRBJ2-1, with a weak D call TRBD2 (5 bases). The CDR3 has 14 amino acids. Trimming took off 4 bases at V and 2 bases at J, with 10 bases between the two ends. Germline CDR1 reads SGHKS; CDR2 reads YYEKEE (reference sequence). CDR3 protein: CASSPGKTYNEQFF. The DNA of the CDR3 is TGTGCCAGCAGCCCGGGGAAAACCTACAATGAGCAGTTCTTC.

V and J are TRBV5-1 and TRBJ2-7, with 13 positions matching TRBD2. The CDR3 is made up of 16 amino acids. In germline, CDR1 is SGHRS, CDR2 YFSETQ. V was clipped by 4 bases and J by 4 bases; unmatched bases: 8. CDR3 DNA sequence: TGCGCCAGCAGCGAGGCCCGGACTAGCGGGAGTTACGAGCAGTACTTC. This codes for CASSEARTSGSYEQYF.

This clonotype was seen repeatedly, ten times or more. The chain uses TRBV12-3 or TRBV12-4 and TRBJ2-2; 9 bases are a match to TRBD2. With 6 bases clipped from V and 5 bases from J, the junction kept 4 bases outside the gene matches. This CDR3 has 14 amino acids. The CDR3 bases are TGTGCCAGCAGGCGGGAGGGCCTTACCGGGGAGCTGTTTTTT. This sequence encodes CASRREGLTGELFF.

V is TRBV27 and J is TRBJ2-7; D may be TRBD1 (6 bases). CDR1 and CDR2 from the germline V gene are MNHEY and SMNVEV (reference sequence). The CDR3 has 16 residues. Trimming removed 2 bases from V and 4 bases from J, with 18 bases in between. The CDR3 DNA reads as TGTGCCAGCAGTTTAGTGGGCAGGGGTATTGAATACGAGCAGTACTTC. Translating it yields CASSLVGRGIEYEQYF.

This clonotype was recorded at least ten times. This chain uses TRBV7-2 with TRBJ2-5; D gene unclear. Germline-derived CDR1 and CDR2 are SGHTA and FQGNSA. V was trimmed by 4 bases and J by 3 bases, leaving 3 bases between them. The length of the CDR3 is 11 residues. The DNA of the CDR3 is TGTGCCAGCAGCTGGAAAGAGACCCAGTACTTC. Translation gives CASSWKETQYF. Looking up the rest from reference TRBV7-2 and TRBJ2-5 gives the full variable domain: GAGVSQSPSNKVTEKGKDVELRCDPISGHTALYWYRQSLGQGLEFLIYFQGNSAPDKSGLPSDRFSAERTGGSVSTLTIQRTQQEDSAVYLCASSWKETQYFGPGTRLLVL.

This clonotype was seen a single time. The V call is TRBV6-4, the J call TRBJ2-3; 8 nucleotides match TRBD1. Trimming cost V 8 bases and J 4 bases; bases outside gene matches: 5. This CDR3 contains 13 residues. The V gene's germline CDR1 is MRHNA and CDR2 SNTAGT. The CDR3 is CASGTGLPDTQYF. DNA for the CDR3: TGTGCCAGCGGGACAGGACTTCCAGATACGCAGTATTTT.

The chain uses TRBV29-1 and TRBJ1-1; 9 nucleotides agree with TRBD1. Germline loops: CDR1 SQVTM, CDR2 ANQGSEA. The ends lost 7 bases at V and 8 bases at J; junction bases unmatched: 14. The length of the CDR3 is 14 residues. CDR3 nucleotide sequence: TGCAGCGCCGTCGGGACAGGGTGGGGGGGGGAAGCTTTCTTT. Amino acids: CSAVGTGWGGEAFF. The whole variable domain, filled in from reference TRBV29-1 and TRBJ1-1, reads SAVISQKPSRDICQRGTSLTIQCQVDSQVTMMFWYRQQPGQSLTLIATANQGSEATYESGFVIDKFPISRPNLTFSTLTVSNMSPEDSSIYLCSAVGTGWGGEAFFGQGTRLTVV.

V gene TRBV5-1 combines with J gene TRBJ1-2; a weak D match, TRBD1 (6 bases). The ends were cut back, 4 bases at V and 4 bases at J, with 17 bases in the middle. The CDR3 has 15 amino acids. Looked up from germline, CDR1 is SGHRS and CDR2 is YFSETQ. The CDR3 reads CASSAGTTNTYGYTF. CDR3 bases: TGCGCCAGCAGCGCCGGGACAACGAACACCTATGGCTACACCTTC.

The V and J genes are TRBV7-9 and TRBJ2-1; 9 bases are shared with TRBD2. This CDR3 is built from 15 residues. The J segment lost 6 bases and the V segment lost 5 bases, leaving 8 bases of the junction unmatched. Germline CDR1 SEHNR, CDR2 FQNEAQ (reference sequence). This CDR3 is CASSLSGSGGNEQFF. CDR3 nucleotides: TGTGCCAGCAGCCTTAGCGGGAGCGGGGGCAATGAGCAGTTCTTC. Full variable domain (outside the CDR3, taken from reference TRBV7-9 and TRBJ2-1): DTGVSQNPRHKITKRGQNVTFRCDPISEHNRLYWYRQTLGQGPEFLTYFQNEAQLEKSRLLSDRFSAERPKGSFSTLEIQRTEQGDSAMYLCASSLSGSGGNEQFFGPGTRLTVL.

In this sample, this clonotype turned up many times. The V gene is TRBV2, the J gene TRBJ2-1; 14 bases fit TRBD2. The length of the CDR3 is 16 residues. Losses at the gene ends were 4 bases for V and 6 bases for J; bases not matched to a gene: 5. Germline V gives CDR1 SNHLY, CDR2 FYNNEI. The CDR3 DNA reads TGTGCCAGCAGTGGACTAGCGGGAGGGCCGTTCAATGAGCAGTTCTTC. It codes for CASSGLAGGPFNEQFF. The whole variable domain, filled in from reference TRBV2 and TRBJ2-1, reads EPEVTQTPSHQVTQMGQEVILRCVPISNHLYFYWYRQILGQKVEFLVSFYNNEISEKSEIFDDQFSVERPDGSNFTLKIRSTKLEDSAMYFCASSGLAGGPFNEQFFGPGTRLTVL.

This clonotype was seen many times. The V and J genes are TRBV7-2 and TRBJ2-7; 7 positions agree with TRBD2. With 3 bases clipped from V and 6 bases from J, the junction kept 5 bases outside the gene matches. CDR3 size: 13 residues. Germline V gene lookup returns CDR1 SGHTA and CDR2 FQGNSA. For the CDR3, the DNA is TGTGCCAGCAGCTTGGGGGGGGTCGCCGAGCAGTACTTC. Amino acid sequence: CASSLGGVAEQYF.

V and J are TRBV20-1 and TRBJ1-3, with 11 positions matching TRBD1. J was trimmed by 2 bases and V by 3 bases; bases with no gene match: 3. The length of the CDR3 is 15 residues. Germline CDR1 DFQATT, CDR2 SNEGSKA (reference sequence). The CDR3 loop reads CSASSGQGAGNTIYF. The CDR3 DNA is TGCAGTGCTAGCTCGGGACAGGGGGCTGGAAACACCATATATTTT.